The next 5 T cell receptor beta chains were all read from a single sample in a study of T-cell memory formation after mild COVID-19. TCRdb analysed the 5' RACE reads with MiXCR anew, one entry per CDR3 protein. Altogether hundreds of thousands of distinct CDR3 sequences are present, roughly 15% being singletons, with the ten largest covering roughly 24%. Sequencing input: PBMCs or a T cell subset sorted from them (not recorded which). These receptors came from a man younger than 35 who had mild COVID-19 (a few samples of this study predate the infection). Cell type and time point are not known.

V usage is TRBV6-5 and J usage is TRBJ2-2, with D uncertain. Germline CDR1 and CDR2: MNHEY and SVGAGI. The germline V and J ends were trimmed by 0 bases and 4 bases, with 6 bases remaining between them. This CDR3 is built from 14 residues. In DNA, the CDR3 is TGTGCCAGCAGTTACTCGTACGGCACCGGGGAGCTGTTTTTT. Protein sequence: CASSYSYGTGELFF.

The chain employs TRBV6-5 and TRBJ2-7; weak D call: TRBD1 (6 bases). The CDR3 has 17 amino acids. The V gene lost 0 bases and the J gene lost 6 bases, with 21 bases spanning the gap. The germline V gene has CDR1 MNHEY and CDR2 SVGAGI. The CDR3 DNA sequence: TGTGCCAGCAGTTACTCCCCCGGGGTCCGCGGACAGAGCGAGCAGTACTTC. It translates to CASSYSPGVRGQSEQYF.

This clonotype was counted ten times or more. The J gene is TRBJ2-5, the V gene TRBV20-1; the D gene is possibly TRBD2 (5 bases). This CDR3 region has 13 residues. Germline lookup yields CDR1 DFQATT and CDR2 SNEGSKA (reference sequence). The V end lost 5 bases, the J end lost 4 bases, and 14 bases lay between the germline ends. Here the CDR3 DNA reads TGCAGTGCTGCCCGGCTAGCAACAGAGACCCAGTACTTC. Its translation: CSAARLATETQYF.

The chain is built from TRBV4-3 and TRBJ2-5; D perhaps matches TRBD1 (6 bases). This CDR3 is 16 amino acids long. Trimming removed 0 bases at V and 1 base at J, with 12 bases between. Germline CDR1 and CDR2: LGHNA and YSLEER. In nucleotides, the CDR3 is TGCGCCAGCAGCCAAGAGAGGGGGTTGGGCCAAGAGACCCAGTACTTC. It translates to CASSQERGLGQETQYF.

This clonotype was detected ten times or more. The chain carries TRBV5-1 and TRBJ2-1; 11 bases align to TRBD2. Per germline, CDR1 SGHRS and CDR2 YFSETQ. The trim removed 0 bases at V and 7 bases at J, leaving 9 bases unmatched. The CDR3 contains 17 residues. CDR3 DNA: TGCGCCAGCAGCTTGGCCATAGCGGGGGGGAGAAGTAATGAGCAGTTCTTC. Amino acids: CASSLAIAGGRSNEQFF.